This T cell receptor beta chain comes out of a study of beta chain features in type 1 diabetes. This clone has only a few counts. Expressed TCRB transcripts were sequenced because the isolated RNA had all been reverse transcribed beforehand. Produced via immunoSEQ multiplex PCR; TCRdb's table is partial and in-frame only. The sample shows 900,000 or so clones, about 17% of them seen only once. Trimming cost V 9 bases and J 1 base, with 12 bases left between them. This CDR3 has 13 amino acids. Germline V CDR1 and CDR2: SNHLY, FYNNEI. V and J are TRBV2 and TRBJ1-1; no clear D gene. This receptor was identified in a woman aged 18-35 years in good health. Input material: naive CD4+ T cells from blood. CDR3 nucleotides: TGTGCCAGGAAGCGACGGGGGAACACTGAAGCTTTCTTT. It encodes CARKRRGNTEAFF.